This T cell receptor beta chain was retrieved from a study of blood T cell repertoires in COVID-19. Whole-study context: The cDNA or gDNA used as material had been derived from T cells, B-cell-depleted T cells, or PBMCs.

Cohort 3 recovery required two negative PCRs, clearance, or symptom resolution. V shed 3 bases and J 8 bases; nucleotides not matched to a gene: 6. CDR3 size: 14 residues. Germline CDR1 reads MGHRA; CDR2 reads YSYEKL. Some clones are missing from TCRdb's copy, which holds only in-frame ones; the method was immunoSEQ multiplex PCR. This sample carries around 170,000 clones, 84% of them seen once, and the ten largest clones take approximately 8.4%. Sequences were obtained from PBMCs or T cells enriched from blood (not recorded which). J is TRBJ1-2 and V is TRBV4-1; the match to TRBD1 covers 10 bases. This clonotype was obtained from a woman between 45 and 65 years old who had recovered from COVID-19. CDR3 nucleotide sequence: TGCGCCAGCAGCCAGGGGGGACAGGGGAACGGCTACACCTTC. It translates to CASSQGGQGNGYTF.